Listed below are T cell receptor beta chains from one sample, sequenced in a study of blood T cell repertoires in COVID-19. The protocol was immunoSEQ multiplex PCR, while the TCRdb copy is restricted to in-frame clones and leaves out a portion. Here the sample spans fewer than 250,000 clones, 85% to 90% being singletons. Sequencing was done on a sample of peripheral blood. Receptors were obtained from a man aged 25-45 years with COVID-19, enrolled during active disease. The CDR3 runs from the conserved cysteine through the conserved F or W. Each record gives: V gene, D gene, clone size, J gene, CDR3 protein, CDR3 DNA. A D gene is named only where the DNA matches it firmly. Some rows have no size entry. The others give once, few or many, or a class for an expanded clone.

V: TRBV7-8
D: TRBD1
size: NA
J: TRBJ1-5
CDR3: CASGTATIRQPQHF
DNA: TGTGCCAGCGGGACAGCGACCATCCGTCAGCCCCAGCATTTT

V: TRBV13
D: TRBD2
size: NA
J: TRBJ2-2
CDR3: CASSLGLAGASGELFF
DNA: TGTGCCAGCAGCTTAGGCCTAGCGGGTGCGTCCGGGGAGCTGTTTTTT

V: TRBV28
D: TRBD1
size: NA
J: TRBJ2-2
CDR3: CASRGGLPGRGTGELFF
DNA: TGTGCCAGTAGAGGGGGCTTACCGGGACGAGGGACCGGGGAGCTGTTTTTT

V: TRBV13
D: TRBD1
size: NA
J: TRBJ1-1
CDR3: CASSPTQTGEKAFF
DNA: TGTGCCAGCAGCCCTACCCAGACAGGGGAAAAAGCTTTCTTT

V: TRBV5-4
D: NA
size: NA
J: TRBJ2-6
CDR3: CASSSPTVSSGANVLTF
DNA: TGTGCCAGCAGCTCGCCGACAGTAAGCTCTGGGGCCAACGTCCTGACTTTC

V: TRBV6-2/TRBV6-3
D: TRBD1
size: NA
J: TRBJ1-2
CDR3: CASSYSPRQGALYGYTF
DNA: TGTGCCAGCAGTTATTCCCCCCGACAGGGGGCCCTCTATGGCTACACCTTC

V: TRBV28
D: TRBD1
size: NA
J: TRBJ1-4
CDR3: CASSSGTGDGGEKLFF
DNA: TGTGCCAGCAGTTCCGGGACAGGGGATGGTGGAGAAAAACTGTTTTTT

V: TRBV27
D: TRBD1
size: NA
J: TRBJ1-5
CDR3: CASSDRDSNQPQHF
DNA: TGTGCCAGCAGTGACAGGGATAGCAATCAGCCCCAGCATTTT

V: TRBV7-2
D: TRBD1
size: NA
J: TRBJ1-1
CDR3: CASSYRQGLEAFF
DNA: TGTGCCAGCAGCTACCGACAGGGACTGGAAGCTTTCTTT

V: TRBV27
D: NA
size: NA
J: TRBJ1-5
CDR3: CASSFSRDQPQHF
DNA: TGTGCCAGCAGTTTTTCGCGGGATCAGCCCCAGCATTTT

V: TRBV5-1
D: TRBD2
size: NA
J: TRBJ2-7
CDR3: CASSLAGTSGSYEQYF
DNA: TGCGCCAGCAGCTTGGCCGGGACTAGCGGGAGCTACGAGCAGTACTTC

V: TRBV5-4
D: TRBD1
size: NA
J: TRBJ1-2
CDR3: CASSFDRGGYGYTF
DNA: TGTGCCAGCAGCTTTGACAGGGGTGGGTATGGCTACACCTTC

V: TRBV10-3
D: NA
size: NA
J: TRBJ1-3
CDR3: CAISESGGRSGNTIYF
DNA: TGTGCCATCAGTGAGTCGGGGGGGCGCAGTGGAAACACCATATATTTT

V: TRBV24-1
D: TRBD1
size: NA
J: TRBJ2-3
CDR3: CATSDLPTGARTDTQYF
DNA: TGTGCCACCAGTGATTTGCCTACAGGGGCCCGCACAGATACGCAGTATTTT

V: TRBV5-6
D: NA
size: NA
J: TRBJ2-3
CDR3: CASSPGLVGTDTQYF
DNA: TGTGCCAGCAGCCCGGGACTCGTGGGGACAGATACGCAGTATTTT

V: TRBV20-1
D: NA
size: NA
J: TRBJ2-1
CDR3: CSADIRQAQFF
DNA: TGCAGTGCCGATATCCGACAAGCCCAGTTCTTC

V: TRBV9
D: TRBD1
size: NA
J: TRBJ2-7
CDR3: CASSARDRGGYEQYF
DNA: TGTGCCAGCAGCGCACGGGACAGGGGAGGCTACGAGCAGTACTTC

V: TRBV12-3/TRBV12-4
D: NA
size: NA
J: TRBJ1-2
CDR3: CASSFGVSSYTF
DNA: TGTGCCAGCAGTTTCGGGGTGTCGAGCTACACCTTC

V: TRBV11-1
D: TRBD1
size: NA
J: TRBJ2-1
CDR3: CASGNVGTDNEQFF
DNA: TGTGCCAGCGGTAACGTCGGGACAGACAATGAGCAGTTCTTC

V: TRBV14
D: TRBD2
size: NA
J: TRBJ2-1
CDR3: CASSVMRGSSYNEQFF
DNA: TGTGCCAGCAGCGTGATGCGGGGGAGCTCCTACAATGAGCAGTTCTTC

V: TRBV27
D: TRBD2
size: NA
J: TRBJ2-7
CDR3: CASSLRGGGYYEQYF
DNA: TGTGCCAGCAGTTTACGGGGCGGGGGGTACTACGAGCAGTACTTC

V: TRBV15
D: NA
size: NA
J: TRBJ2-7
CDR3: CATSRGHPVGEQYF
DNA: TGTGCCACCAGCAGGGGACACCCAGTGGGGGAGCAGTACTTC

V: TRBV28
D: TRBD1
size: few
J: TRBJ1-3
CDR3: CASSEAGGGQSSGNTIYF
DNA: TGTGCCAGCAGTGAAGCCGGGGGGGGACAGAGCTCTGGAAACACCATATATTTT

V: TRBV24-1
D: NA
size: NA
J: TRBJ1-5
CDR3: CATSDFTGNQPQHF
DNA: TGTGCCACCAGTGATTTTACAGGGAATCAGCCCCAGCATTTT

V: TRBV19
D: NA
size: NA
J: TRBJ1-6
CDR3: CATSDNNSPLHF
DNA: TGTGCCACCAGTGACAATAATTCACCCCTCCACTTT

V: TRBV18
D: TRBD1
size: NA
J: TRBJ2-7
CDR3: CASSPAGTGPYEQYF
DNA: TGTGCCAGCTCACCAGCCGGGACAGGGCCCTACGAGCAGTACTTC

V: TRBV27
D: TRBD1
size: NA
J: TRBJ2-1
CDR3: CASAYRGLDEQFF
DNA: TGTGCCAGCGCCTACAGGGGGCTGGATGAGCAGTTCTTC

V: TRBV27
D: NA
size: NA
J: TRBJ2-7
CDR3: CASGRTFYEQYF
DNA: TGTGCCAGCGGCCGGACATTCTACGAGCAGTACTTC

V: TRBV18
D: TRBD2
size: NA
J: TRBJ2-7
CDR3: CASSPPQRGSSYEQYF
DNA: TGTGCCAGCTCACCTCCCCAGCGGGGCTCCTCCTACGAGCAGTACTTC

V: TRBV30
D: NA
size: NA
J: TRBJ2-2
CDR3: CAWSGPTGELFF
DNA: TGTGCCTGGAGTGGGCCCACCGGGGAGCTGTTTTTT

V: TRBV18
D: NA
size: NA
J: TRBJ2-1
CDR3: CASSPEAVPYNEQFF
DNA: TGTGCCAGCTCACCAGAGGCGGTTCCCTACAATGAGCAGTTCTTC

V: TRBV6-2/TRBV6-3
D: TRBD1
size: once
J: TRBJ1-5
CDR3: CASSPDLDRGQPQHF
DNA: TGTGCCAGCAGCCCTGACCTTGACAGGGGTCAGCCCCAGCATTTT

V: TRBV2
D: NA
size: NA
J: TRBJ1-2
CDR3: CASSEARGGYTF
DNA: TGTGCCAGCAGCGAGGCCCGGGGAGGCTACACCTTC

V: TRBV18
D: NA
size: NA
J: TRBJ1-4
CDR3: CASSPRGAGEKLFF
DNA: TGTGCCAGCTCACCGCGGGGCGCGGGAGAAAAACTGTTTTTT

V: TRBV5-4
D: TRBD2
size: NA
J: TRBJ2-1
CDR3: CASSSGGGRAHEQFF
DNA: TGTGCCAGCAGCAGTGGCGGCGGGAGGGCGCATGAGCAGTTCTTC

V: TRBV9
D: NA
size: once
J: TRBJ2-1
CDR3: CASSRDSTENEQFF
DNA: TGTGCCAGCAGCCGGGACTCCACCGAGAATGAGCAGTTCTTC

V: TRBV18
D: TRBD1
size: few
J: TRBJ1-5
CDR3: CASSPGQGAQPQHF
DNA: TGTGCCAGCTCACCAGGACAGGGGGCTCAGCCCCAGCATTTT

V: TRBV28
D: NA
size: NA
J: TRBJ1-2
CDR3: CASSSGAGYGYTF
DNA: TGTGCCAGCAGTTCAGGGGCTGGCTATGGCTACACCTTC

V: TRBV24-1
D: NA
size: NA
J: TRBJ2-7
CDR3: CATSDHSGSYEQYF
DNA: TGTGCCACCAGTGATCACTCGGGCTCCTACGAGCAGTACTTC

V: TRBV2
D: NA
size: NA
J: TRBJ1-3
CDR3: CASSLGGSSGNTIYF
DNA: TGTGCCAGCAGTCTTGGGGGGAGCTCTGGAAACACCATATATTTT

V: TRBV2
D: NA
size: NA
J: TRBJ1-6
CDR3: CASVNRGNSPLHF
DNA: TGTGCCAGCGTTAACCGAGGGAATTCACCCCTCCACTTT

V: TRBV27
D: NA
size: NA
J: TRBJ2-7
CDR3: CASSLSPRGDEQYF
DNA: TGTGCCAGCAGTTTGTCCCCCAGGGGAGACGAGCAGTACTTC

V: TRBV3-1/TRBV3-2
D: TRBD2
size: NA
J: TRBJ2-7
CDR3: CASSLGPSGTYEQYF
DNA: TGTGCCAGCAGTCTAGGCCCTAGCGGGACCTACGAGCAGTACTTC

V: TRBV7-2
D: TRBD1
size: NA
J: TRBJ1-6
CDR3: CATRDRVSYNSPLHF
DNA: TGTGCCACCCGGGACAGGGTTTCCTATAATTCACCCCTCCACTTT

V: TRBV7-2
D: NA
size: NA
J: TRBJ1-3
CDR3: CASSLWAGGNTIYF
DNA: TGTGCCAGCAGCTTATGGGCAGGAGGAAACACCATATATTTT

V: TRBV2
D: TRBD1
size: once
J: TRBJ1-5
CDR3: CASRGPGQGSWGNQPQHF
DNA: TGTGCCAGCAGGGGGCCGGGACAGGGTTCTTGGGGCAATCAGCCCCAGCATTTT

V: TRBV7-2
D: NA
size: NA
J: TRBJ1-3
CDR3: CASLYTPGAGNTIYF
DNA: TGTGCCAGCCTTTATACCCCCGGGGCTGGAAACACCATATATTTT

V: TRBV9
D: TRBD1
size: NA
J: TRBJ2-3
CDR3: CASSVGTGGLDTQYF
DNA: TGTGCCAGCAGCGTAGGTACAGGGGGGCTGGATACGCAGTATTTT

V: TRBV2
D: NA
size: NA
J: TRBJ1-1
CDR3: CASKTGTTNTEAFF
DNA: TGTGCCAGCAAAACCGGGACAACAAACACTGAAGCTTTCTTT

V: TRBV30
D: NA
size: NA
J: TRBJ1-2
CDR3: CAWSASRVRGYTF
DNA: TGTGCCTGGAGCGCATCCAGGGTGCGAGGCTACACCTTC